The present TCR beta chain was sequenced within a study of blood T cells in healthy people across ages. A second PCR of about 7 to 11 cycles used a sample-barcoded 5' primer and a J-beta primer mix. Researchers report that a template-switch adaptor with 12 random nucleotides tagged each cDNA molecule. One entry per CDR3 protein, called by TCRdb with MiXCR from the 5' RACE reads. Altogether approximately 780,000 distinct CDR3 sequences are present, around a quarter being singletons, with the ten largest covering around 3%. The CDR3 has 15 residues. The V and J ends lost 0 bases and 4 bases respectively, with 9 bases between them. Germline V CDR1 and CDR2: LNHNV, YYDKDF (reference sequence). These data were also reused for a study on T cells of mothers and their children. That work contributes: cDNA was made from all extracted RNA, around 1.5 ug per 15 ul. Similar thymic selection effects on TCR recombination output appear in pairs, both related and unrelated. Across the analysis, no persistent microchimeric T cell clones were detected.

The chain joins TRBV15 to TRBJ2-2; D possibly corresponds to TRBD1 (6 bases). Sequenced material: blood. The origin of this receptor is a boy aged 10-17 years in good health. The CDR3 coding sequence is TGTGCCACCAGCAGAGAAAGGGGGACCACCGGGGAGCTGTTTTTT. Amino acid sequence: CATSRERGTTGELFF.